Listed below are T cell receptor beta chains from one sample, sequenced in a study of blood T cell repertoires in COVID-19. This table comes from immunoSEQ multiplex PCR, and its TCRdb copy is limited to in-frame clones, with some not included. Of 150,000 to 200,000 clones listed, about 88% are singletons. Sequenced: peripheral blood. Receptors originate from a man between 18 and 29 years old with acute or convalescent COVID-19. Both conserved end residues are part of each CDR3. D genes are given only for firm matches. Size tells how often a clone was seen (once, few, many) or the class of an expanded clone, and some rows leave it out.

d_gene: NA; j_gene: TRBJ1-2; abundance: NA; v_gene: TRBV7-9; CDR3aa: CASSGAGSQNYGYTF; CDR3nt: TGTGCCAGCAGCGGGGCCGGGTCTCAAAACTATGGCTACACCTTC
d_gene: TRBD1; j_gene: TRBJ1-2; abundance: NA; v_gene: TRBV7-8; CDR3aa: CASSSPGQGNYGYTF; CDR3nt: TGTGCCAGCAGCTCACCGGGACAGGGGAACTATGGCTACACCTTC
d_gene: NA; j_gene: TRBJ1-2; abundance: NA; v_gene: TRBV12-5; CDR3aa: CASGFGGGNYGYTF; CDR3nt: TGTGCTAGTGGTTTTGGGGGAGGCAACTATGGCTACACCTTC
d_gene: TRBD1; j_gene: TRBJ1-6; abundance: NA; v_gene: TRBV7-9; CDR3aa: CASSSRQGANSPLHF; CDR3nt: TGTGCCAGCAGTTCAAGACAGGGGGCAAATTCACCCCTCCACTTT
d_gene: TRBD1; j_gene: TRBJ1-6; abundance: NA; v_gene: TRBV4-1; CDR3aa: CASSQAGTGVNSPLHF; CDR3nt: TGCGCCAGCAGCCAGGCCGGGACAGGGGTTAATTCACCCCTCCACTTT
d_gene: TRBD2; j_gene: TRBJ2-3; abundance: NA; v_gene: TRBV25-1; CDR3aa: CASTQGLAGRTDTQYF; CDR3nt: TGTGCCAGCACCCAAGGACTAGCGGGGCGCACAGATACGCAGTATTTT
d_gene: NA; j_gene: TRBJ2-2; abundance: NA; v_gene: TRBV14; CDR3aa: CASSPDRITGELFF; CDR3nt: TGTGCCAGCAGTCCCGACAGAATCACCGGGGAGCTGTTTTTT
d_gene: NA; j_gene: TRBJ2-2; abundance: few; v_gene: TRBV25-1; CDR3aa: CAYSQGNTGELFF; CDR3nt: TGTGCGTACAGCCAGGGAAACACCGGGGAGCTGTTTTTT
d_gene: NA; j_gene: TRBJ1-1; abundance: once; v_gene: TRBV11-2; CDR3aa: CASTPPGNTEAFF; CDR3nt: TGTGCCAGCACCCCCCCGGGGAACACTGAAGCTTTCTTT
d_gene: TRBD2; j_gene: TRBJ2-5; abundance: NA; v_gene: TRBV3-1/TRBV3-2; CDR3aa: CASSQERTGGQETQYF; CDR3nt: TGTGCCAGCAGCCAAGAGAGGACGGGGGGCCAAGAGACCCAGTACTTC
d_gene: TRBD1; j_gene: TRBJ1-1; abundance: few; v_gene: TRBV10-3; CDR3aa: CAIRGDRGRSSPFF; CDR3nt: TGTGCCATCAGGGGGGACAGGGGGCGGTCGTCCCCTTTCTTT
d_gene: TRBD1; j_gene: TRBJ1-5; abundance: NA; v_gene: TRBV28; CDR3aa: CASSAARGHNQPQHF; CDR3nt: TGTGCCAGCAGTGCTGCCAGGGGGCACAATCAGCCCCAGCATTTT
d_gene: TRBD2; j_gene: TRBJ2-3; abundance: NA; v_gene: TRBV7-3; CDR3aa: CASSLFPSGGGDTQYF; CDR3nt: TGTGCCAGCAGCTTATTTCCTAGCGGGGGTGGGGATACGCAGTATTTT
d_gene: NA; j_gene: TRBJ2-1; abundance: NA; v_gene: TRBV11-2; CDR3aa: CASSQDGKGMQFF; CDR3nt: TGTGCCAGCAGCCAAGACGGGAAAGGGATGCAGTTCTTC
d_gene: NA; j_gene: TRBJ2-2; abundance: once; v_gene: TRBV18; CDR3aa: CASSPAPGHQPNTGELFF; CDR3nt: TGTGCCAGCTCACCAGCTCCGGGACACCAACCGAACACCGGGGAGCTGTTTTTT
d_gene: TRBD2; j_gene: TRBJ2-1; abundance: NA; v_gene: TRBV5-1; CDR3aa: CASSLALTSGEQFF; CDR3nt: TGCGCCAGCAGCTTGGCCCTGACTAGCGGTGAGCAGTTCTTC
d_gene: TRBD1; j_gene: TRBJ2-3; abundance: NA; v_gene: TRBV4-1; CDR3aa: CASSPRQGGADTQYF; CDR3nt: TGCGCCAGCAGCCCCCGACAGGGGGGTGCGGATACGCAGTATTTT
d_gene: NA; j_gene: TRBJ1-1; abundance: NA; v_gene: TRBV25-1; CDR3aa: CASGGRVTEAFF; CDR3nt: TGTGCCAGTGGGGGGAGGGTCACTGAAGCTTTCTTT
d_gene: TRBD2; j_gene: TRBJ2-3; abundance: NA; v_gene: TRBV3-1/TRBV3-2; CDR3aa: CASSQVAGAFTDTQYF; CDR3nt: TGTGCCAGCAGCCAAGTAGCGGGGGCCTTCACAGATACGCAGTATTTT
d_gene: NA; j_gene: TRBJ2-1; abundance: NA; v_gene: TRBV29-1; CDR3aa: CSVYYWDSSSYNEQFF; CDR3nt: TGCAGCGTCTACTACTGGGACTCGAGCTCCTACAATGAGCAGTTCTTC
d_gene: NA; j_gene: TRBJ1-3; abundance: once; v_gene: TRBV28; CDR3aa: CASSDPFGAGNTIYF; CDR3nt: TGTGCCAGCAGTGACCCGTTCGGGGCTGGAAACACCATATATTTT
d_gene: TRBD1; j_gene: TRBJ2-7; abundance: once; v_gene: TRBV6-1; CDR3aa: CASSEWDRGYVYEQYF; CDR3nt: TGTGCCAGCAGTGAATGGGACAGGGGGTACGTCTACGAGCAGTACTTC
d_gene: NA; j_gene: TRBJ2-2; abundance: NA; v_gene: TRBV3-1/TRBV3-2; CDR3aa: CASSQVDNTGELFF; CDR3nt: TGTGCCAGCAGCCAAGTAGATAACACCGGGGAGCTGTTTTTT